This T cell receptor (beta chain) was identified in a study of Graves' ophthalmopathy and Graves' hyperthyroidism. This clonotype was detected many times. The V end lost 4 bases, the J end lost 10 bases, and 11 bases lay between the germline ends. The CDR3 is 11 amino acids. Diagnostic conclusions were grounded in clinical symptoms, serum thyroxine, TRAb, thyroid ultrasound and orbital computed tomography. The study amplified TCR beta CDR3 regions using RNA transcripts. HTBI primers served in a first-round RT-PCR, which a second-round multiplex PCR followed. TCRdb recomputed calls from the multiplex PCR reads with MiXCR, one row per CDR3 protein. Among 600,000 to 950,000 distinct CDR3 sequences listed, roughly two fifths were seen once.

The chain is built from TRBV12-3 or TRBV12-4 and TRBJ2-7; D is uncertain. The sample was peripheral blood. The receptor comes from an adult man with Graves' ophthalmopathy. In DNA form, the CDR3 reads TGTGCCAGCAGTTCGACTCGAGCACAGTACTTC. It is translated as CASSSTRAQYF.